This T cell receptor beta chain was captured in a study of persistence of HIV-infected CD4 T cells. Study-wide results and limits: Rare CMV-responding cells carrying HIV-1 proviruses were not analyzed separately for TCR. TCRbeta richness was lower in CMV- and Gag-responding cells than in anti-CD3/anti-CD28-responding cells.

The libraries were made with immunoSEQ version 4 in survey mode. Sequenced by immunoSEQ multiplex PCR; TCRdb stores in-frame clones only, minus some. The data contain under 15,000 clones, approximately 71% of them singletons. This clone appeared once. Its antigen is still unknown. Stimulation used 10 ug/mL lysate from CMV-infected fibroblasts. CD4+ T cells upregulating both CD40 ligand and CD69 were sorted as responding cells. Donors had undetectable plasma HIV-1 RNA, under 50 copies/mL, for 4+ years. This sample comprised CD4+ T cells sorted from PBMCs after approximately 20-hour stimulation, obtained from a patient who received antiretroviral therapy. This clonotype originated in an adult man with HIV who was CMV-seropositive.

The CDR3 loop reads CASSLSTSGGTDTQYF. As DNA, the CDR3 is TGTGCCAGCAGCTTGTCGACTAGCGGGGGAACAGATACGCAGTATTTT. The chain employs TRBV5-4 and TRBJ2-3; 12 positions match TRBD2. The CDR3 totals 16 residues. The germline gives CDR1 SGHNT, CDR2 YYREEE (reference sequence). V shed 1 base and J 3 bases; nucleotides not matched to a gene: 3.